This T cell receptor beta chain was identified during a study of hypomethylating agent response in myelodysplastic syndrome. Repertoires were generated with immunoSEQ multiplex PCR, while TCRdb's copy carries only in-frame clones and drops some. This sample has several thousand clones, with roughly four fifths found just once. V was pared by 7 bases and J by 11 bases, with 26 bases between. CDR1 is SGHTA, CDR2 FQGTGA, per germline. The CDR3 contains 15 residues. This specimen consisted of bone marrow, obtained before or after starting hypomethylating agent treatment for myelodysplastic syndrome (not recorded which). The receptor comes from a human donor with myelodysplastic syndrome. J is TRBJ1-1 and V is TRBV7-3, with D tentatively TRBD1 (6 bases). CDR3 sequence: CASTPPGRALRGAFF. The CDR3 DNA reads as TGTGCCAGCACCCCCCCCGGCAGGGCCTTAAGGGGGGCTTTCTTT.